Below, one T cell receptor (beta chain) is given with its context. This sample was included in a study of blood T cell repertoires in COVID-19. Looking at the study overall: Whether acute or convalescent, the COVID-19 samples came from the United States, Italy and Spain. In each case, the material was cDNA or gDNA derived from T cells, B-cell-depleted T cells, or PBMCs.

Followed over time, Seattle patients had been enrolled while infection was active. Authors' processing steps: For nucleated cells, counts were estimated from reference gene primer amplification. Assay used: immunoSEQ multiplex PCR; TCRdb lists only in-frame clones, some missing. That table gives V, J and clone size, and the DNA gave D and trimming. In the table there are some 390,000 clones, around 87% of which are singletons. Trimming took off 0 bases at V and 1 base at J, with 7 bases between the two ends. The germline gives CDR1 SGHNT, CDR2 YYREEE (reference sequence). The CDR3 is made up of 14 amino acids.

Sequenced: peripheral blood. This receptor was obtained from a woman aged 55-75 years with COVID-19, enrolled during active disease. The chain employs TRBV5-4 and TRBJ1-1; unclear D gene. In DNA, the CDR3 is TGTGCCAGCAGCTTGGGGAGGACGAACACTGAAGCTTTCTTT. This translates into CASSLGRTNTEAFF.